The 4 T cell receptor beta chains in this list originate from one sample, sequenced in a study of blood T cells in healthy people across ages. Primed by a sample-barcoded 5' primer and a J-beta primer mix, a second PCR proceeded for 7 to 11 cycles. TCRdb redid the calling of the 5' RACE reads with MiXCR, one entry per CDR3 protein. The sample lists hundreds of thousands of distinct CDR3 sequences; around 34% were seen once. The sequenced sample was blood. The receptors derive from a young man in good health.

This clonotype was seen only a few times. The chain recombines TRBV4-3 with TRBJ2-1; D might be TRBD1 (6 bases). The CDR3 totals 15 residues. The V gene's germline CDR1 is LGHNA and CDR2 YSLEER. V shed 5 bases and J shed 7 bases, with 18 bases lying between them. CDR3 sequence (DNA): TGCGCCAGCAGCTGGGGAACAGGGTGGGGTAATGAGCAGTTCTTC. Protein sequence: CASSWGTGWGNEQFF.

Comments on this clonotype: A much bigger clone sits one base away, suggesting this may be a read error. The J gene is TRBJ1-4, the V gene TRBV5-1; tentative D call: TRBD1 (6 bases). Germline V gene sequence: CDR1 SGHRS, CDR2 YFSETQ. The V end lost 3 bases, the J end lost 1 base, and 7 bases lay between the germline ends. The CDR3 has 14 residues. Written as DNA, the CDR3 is TGCGCCAGCAGCTCACAGGGAACTAATGAAAAACTGTTTTTT. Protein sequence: CASSSQGTNEKLFF. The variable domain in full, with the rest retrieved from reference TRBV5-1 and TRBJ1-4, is KAGVTQTPRYLIKTRGQQVTLSCSPISGHRSVSWYQQTPGQGLQFLFEYFSETQRNKGNFPGRFSGRQFSNSRSEMNVSTLELGDSALYLCASSSQGTNEKLFFGSGTQLSVL.

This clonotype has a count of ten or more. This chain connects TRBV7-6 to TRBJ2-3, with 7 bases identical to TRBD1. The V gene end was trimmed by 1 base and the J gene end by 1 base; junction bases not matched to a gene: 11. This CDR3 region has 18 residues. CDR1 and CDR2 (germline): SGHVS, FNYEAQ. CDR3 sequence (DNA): TGTGCCAGCAGCTTAGGGCTACCAGGGGGAGCGGGCACAGATACGCAGTATTTT. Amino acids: CASSLGLPGGAGTDTQYF. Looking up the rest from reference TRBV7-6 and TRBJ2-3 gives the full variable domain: GAGVSQSPRYKVTKRGQDVALRCDPISGHVSLYWYRQALGQGPEFLTYFNYEAQQDKSGLPNDRFSAERPEGSISTLTIQRTEQRDSAMYRCASSLGLPGGAGTDTQYFGPGTRLTVL.

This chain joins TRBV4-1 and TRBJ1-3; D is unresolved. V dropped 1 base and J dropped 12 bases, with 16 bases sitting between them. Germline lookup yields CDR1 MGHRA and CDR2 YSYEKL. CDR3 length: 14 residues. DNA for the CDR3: TGCGCCAGCAGCCAAGGGCGCCAGGAAAGGGTCATATATTTT. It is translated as CASSQGRQERVIYF.